This T cell receptor (beta chain) stems from a study of T cells in Graves' hyperthyroidism and ophthalmopathy. Notes on the study in general: Using 13 V-J features, a model discriminated ophthalmopathy from stable hyperthyroidism. In blood, most of the thyroid clonotypes expanded above 0.001 were also present. Progression to ophthalmopathy was predicted a median of roughly 6.5 months early.

Points on this clonotype: Its target is unknown.

Diagnoses were established using clinical symptoms, serum thyroxine and TRAb, thyroid ultrasound and orbital computed tomography. Amplification of TCR beta CDR3 regions used RNA as the template. The HTBI primer set was used in a first-round RT-PCR of the TCR CDR3. A single record per CDR3 protein comes from TCRdb applying MiXCR to the multiplex PCR reads. The repertoire has hundreds of thousands of distinct CDR3 sequences, less than 25% of them found once; the top ten carry under 35%. Trimming shortened V by 4 bases and J by 5 bases, and 18 bases separated the two germline ends. The germline CDR1 and CDR2 sequences are SGHRS and YFSETQ. The CDR3 covers 16 residues.

The chain uses TRBV5-1 and TRBJ2-2; D unresolved. The source is a man aged 25 to 40 with Graves' ophthalmopathy. The sample consisted of blood. CDR3 in amino acids: CASSQDADPRTGELFF. The CDR3 bases are TGCGCCAGCAGCCAAGATGCCGACCCGCGAACCGGGGAGCTGTTTTTT. Looking up the rest from reference TRBV5-1 and TRBJ2-2 gives the full variable domain: KAGVTQTPRYLIKTRGQQVTLSCSPISGHRSVSWYQQTPGQGLQFLFEYFSETQRNKGNFPGRFSGRQFSNSRSEMNVSTLELGDSALYLCASSQDADPRTGELFFGEGSRLTVL.